The 24 T cell receptor beta chains presented below share a single source sample, sequenced in a study of tumor and adjacent non-tumor tissue in lung cancer. The template was RNA from unsorted bulk tissue. TCRbeta libraries were built with three rounds of nested PCR, modified from ARM-PCR. TCRdb fed the multiplex PCR reads into MiXCR, producing one record per CDR3 protein. The sample has over 110,000 distinct CDR3 sequences, around 61% seen once; the top ten hold 18%. Sequencing was performed on lung tumor tissue. These receptors were taken from a man between 60 and 75 years old with small cell lung cancer.

This clonotype was counted only a few times. The chain recombines TRBV6-5 with TRBJ1-4, with D perhaps TRBD1 (5 bases). The CDR3 spans 14 residues. With 3 bases removed from V and 6 bases from J, the gap between germline ends came to 11 bases. The germline V gene has CDR1 MNHEY and CDR2 SVGAGI. The DNA for the CDR3 is TGTGCCAGCAGTTATCGGGGGGTGGATGAAAAACTGTTTTTT. This encodes CASSYRGVDEKLFF.

A remark on this clonotype: No conserved phenylalanine or tryptophan is present at the end of the CDR3, so a read error is the likely explanation. V is TRBV6-1 and J is TRBJ2-6; D remains ambiguous. CDR3 length equals 16 residues. V lost 5 bases and J lost 0, with 11 bases in between. Looked up from germline, CDR1 is MNHNS and CDR2 is SASEGT. The DNA for the CDR3 is TGTGCCAGCAGTCGCGTTCAGAGCTCTGGGGCCAACGTCCTGACTCTC. The encoded protein is CASSRVQSSGANVLTL.

With regard to this clonotype: This may stem from a read error, because a much larger clone lies one nucleotide away. CDR3 in DNA: TGTGCCAGCAGCTGGAAAACCGGGACAGGGACAGATATGCAGTATTTT. The encoded protein is CASSWKTGTGTDMQYF. The V call is TRBV5-4, the J call TRBJ2-3, with 9 bases matching TRBD1. CDR3 size: 16 residues. Per the germline V gene, CDR1 is SGHNT and CDR2 is YYREEE (reference sequence).

About this clonotype itself: Given a much more abundant clone one base away, this may be a read error. The chain combines TRBV5-1 with TRBJ2-5; TRBD1 might be the D (5 bases). The ends were cut back, 9 bases at V and 5 bases at J, with 17 bases in the middle. Germline V lookup: CDR1 SGHRS, CDR2 YFSETQ. The CDR3 is made up of 13 amino acids. CDR3 nucleotide sequence: TGCGCCACTAGATGGCAGGGCGGCGAGACCCAGTACTTC. Translated: CATRWQGGETQYF.

This clonotype occurred a few times. This chain joins TRBV29-1 and TRBJ2-2, with D perhaps matching TRBD2 (6 bases). V was pared by 5 bases and J by 0 bases, with 16 bases between. This CDR3 contains 16 residues. The germline V gene encodes CDR1 SQVTM and CDR2 ANQGSEA. The CDR3 protein is CSVIDALAANTGELFF. CDR3 in DNA: TGCAGCGTTATAGATGCACTAGCAGCGAACACCGGGGAGCTGTTTTTT.

Concerning this clonotype itself: An end of the junction does not agree with germline; a read error may underlie this. The gene calls are TRBV11-3 and TRBJ2-1; tentatively, D is TRBD2 (5 bases). In germline, CDR1 is SGHNT, CDR2 YENEEA. This CDR3 contains 14 residues. As DNA, the CDR3 is TGTACCAGCACCGTTCCCGGGATTAGCACTGAGCAGTTCTTC. Residues: CTSTVPGISTEQFF.

This clonotype was recorded at least ten times. The chain recombines TRBV20-1 with TRBJ2-1; the D gene could be TRBD1 or TRBD2 (5 bases each). Germline CDR1 DFQATT, CDR2 SNEGSKA (reference sequence). V dropped 1 base and J dropped 4 bases, with 5 bases sitting between them. This CDR3 contains 12 residues. DNA of the CDR3: TGCAGTGCTAGAGGGGGGTACAATGAGCAGTTCTTC. Translating it yields CSARGGYNEQFF.

This clonotype was observed a handful of times. The CDR3 coding sequence is TGTGCCAGCAGTTTATCACCGCAAGAGACCCAGTACTTC. Amino acid sequence: CASSLSPQETQYF. The chain links TRBV12-3 or TRBV12-4 to TRBJ2-5, with D unresolved. The CDR3 contains 13 residues. V was shortened by 2 bases and J by 2 bases, with 6 bases between the two germline ends.

The V gene is TRBV5-4, the J gene TRBJ1-4; the match to TRBD1 covers 7 bases. Germline-derived CDR1 and CDR2 are SGHNT and YYREEE (reference sequence). J gave up 8 bases and V 4 bases, and 8 bases lay outside the gene matches. The CDR3 is made up of 14 amino acids. The CDR3 spells CASSPVQGKEKLFF. CDR3 nucleotides: TGTGCCAGCAGCCCTGTACAGGGGAAAGAAAAACTGTTTTTT.

The J gene is TRBJ2-4, the V gene TRBV20-1; 7 nucleotides agree with TRBD1. CDR3 length: 14 amino acids. Germline V CDR1 and CDR2: DFQATT, SNEGSKA (reference sequence). J was trimmed by 7 bases and V by 7 bases; bases with no gene match: 13. The CDR3 here is CSETGTVVGNIQYF. CDR3 bases: TGCAGTGAGACCGGGACAGTTGTGGGGAACATTCAGTACTTC.

The chain carries TRBV30 and TRBJ1-5; 9 bases are shared with TRBD1. CDR3 length: 15 amino acids. Germline-derived CDR1 and CDR2 are GTSNPN and SVGIG (reference sequence). The J segment lost 1 base and the V segment lost 3 bases, leaving 4 bases of the junction unmatched. The CDR3 here is CAWRGGTGSNQPQHF. The CDR3 bases are TGTGCCTGGAGAGGTGGGACAGGGAGCAATCAGCCCCAGCATTTT.

Turning to this clonotype: Given a much more abundant clone one base away, this may be a read error. The chain joins TRBV29-1 to TRBJ2-1; D may be TRBD1 (6 bases). The CDR3 has 14 residues. Trimming removed 3 bases at V and 3 bases at J, with 12 bases between. Germline-derived CDR1 and CDR2 are SQVTM and ANQGSEA. The CDR3 DNA sequence: TGCAGCGTTGATTGGACAGCCGTCTACAATGAGCAGTTCTTC. This translates into CSVDWTAVYNEQFF.

This rearrangement joins TRBV28 to TRBJ2-5, with D hard to call. The CDR3 sequence is 11 residues long. The germline CDR1 and CDR2 sequences are MDHEN and SYDVKM. V lost 2 bases, J lost 10 bases, and 8 bases lay in between. CDR3 sequence: CASSLRSVQYF. CDR3 sequence (DNA): TGTGCCAGCAGTTTAAGAAGTGTCCAGTACTTC.

The J gene is TRBJ2-1, the V gene TRBV10-3; 10 positions match TRBD2. The germline V gene encodes CDR1 ENHRY and CDR2 SYGVKD. The CDR3 totals 16 residues. Trimming took 11 bases from V and 6 from J; bases not matched to a gene: 16. The CDR3: CAVAPLAGAVPNEQFF. The CDR3, as DNA: TGTGCCGTTGCTCCTCTAGCGGGAGCTGTACCCAATGAGCAGTTCTTC.

This clonotype has just a few counts. This may come from a read error, since a much larger clone is one base off. V usage is TRBV4-2 and J usage is TRBJ2-1; weak D call: TRBD2 (5 bases). Germline V lookup: CDR1 LGHNA, CDR2 YNFKEQ. V was cut by 0 bases and J by 10 bases, with 10 bases left in between. CDR3 length equals 13 residues. This CDR3 reads CASSQDRTREQFF. The CDR3 bases are TGTGCCAGCAGCCAAGATCGAACTAGAGAGCAGTTCTTC.

This clonotype was seen repeatedly, ten times or more. The chain uses TRBV20-1 and TRBJ2-6; D gene ambiguous. In germline, CDR1 is DFQATT, CDR2 SNEGSKA (reference sequence). The CDR3 covers 18 residues. V shed 0 bases and J shed 3 bases, with 18 bases lying between them. DNA of the CDR3: TGCAGTGCTAGAGACCATCGTTTGGGTGGCGGTGGGGCCAACGTCCTGACTTTC. This gives the protein CSARDHRLGGGGANVLTF.

The chain recombines TRBV4-2 with TRBJ1-1; 7 nucleotides agree with TRBD1. CDR3 size: 16 residues. Germline values: CDR1 LGHNA, CDR2 YNFKEQ. Trimming took 1 base from V and 6 from J; bases not matched to a gene: 11. CDR3 nucleotides: TGTGCCAGCAGCCAAGCAACGACAGGGATGCGGTCTGAAGCTTTCTTT. This gives the protein CASSQATTGMRSEAFF.

Ten or more counts support this clonotype. The gene calls are TRBV11-1 and TRBJ1-1, with TRBD1 matching 9 bases. This CDR3 is built from 18 residues. CDR1 is SGHAT and CDR2 is FQDESV in the germline V gene (reference sequence). Trimming at V came to 1 base and at J to 4 bases, leaving 13 bases not matched to a gene. The CDR3 loop is CASSLGAGQGLRSTEAFF. The DNA for the CDR3 is TGTGCCAGCAGCTTAGGGGCCGGACAGGGGTTACGTTCCACTGAAGCTTTCTTT.

This clonotype was counted only a few times. This clone may be a read error of a much larger clone one base away. The J gene is TRBJ2-5, the V gene TRBV6-2 or TRBV6-3; a weak D match, TRBD2 (5 bases). CDR3 length: 12 residues. Germline assignment: CDR1 MNHEY and CDR2 SVGEGT. With 10 bases removed from V and 1 base from J, the gap between germline ends came to 10 bases. CDR3: CATRGSQETQYF. The CDR3 nucleotides read TGTGCCACCAGAGGGTCCCAAGAGACCCAGTACTTC.

Regarding this clonotype: Because the CDR3 is missing its conserved closing phenylalanine or tryptophan, this is likely a read error. This chain joins TRBV5-1 and TRBJ2-1, with a weak D call TRBD1 (6 bases). CDR1 is SGHRS, CDR2 YFSETQ, per germline. The length of the CDR3 is 11 residues. The CDR3 reads CANSDGTEQFL. CDR3 coding DNA: TGCGCCAACAGCGACGGGACAGAGCAGTTCCTC.

The chain uses TRBV7-8 and TRBJ1-4; D not resolved. Trimming cost V 5 bases and J 3 bases, with 7 bases left between them. In germline, CDR1 is SGHVS, CDR2 FQNEAQ. CDR3 length: 13 residues. CDR3 loop: CASSLVANEKLFF. The CDR3 DNA sequence: TGTGCCAGCAGCCTAGTGGCTAATGAAAAACTGTTTTTT. The full variable domain, rest sourced from reference TRBV7-8 and TRBJ1-4, is GAGVSQSPRYKVAKRGQDVALRCDPISGHVSLFWYQQALGQGPEFLTYFQNEAQLDKSGLPSDRFFAERPEGSVSTLKIQRTQQEDSAVYLCASSLVANEKLFFGSGTQLSVL.

As to this clonotype: This may be a read error: a much more frequent sequence differs by one nucleotide. The rearrangement links TRBV12-3 or TRBV12-4 to TRBJ2-7, with 7 bases that match TRBD2. This CDR3 has 14 amino acids. V lost 9 bases to trimming and J lost 0 bases; unmatched junction nucleotides: 8. The CDR3 spells CARTERTSSYEQYF. CDR3 bases: TGTGCCAGAACCGAGAGGACTAGCTCCTACGAGCAGTACTTC.

This clonotype has more than one count but fewer than ten. The CDR3 sequence is CASSFVDDTEAFF. CDR3 in DNA: TGTGCCAGCAGTTTCGTGGACGACACTGAAGCTTTCTTT. The rearrangement uses TRBV12-3 or TRBV12-4 and TRBJ1-1; D is undetermined. The CDR3 loop spans 13 amino acids. Trimming took 3 bases from V and 3 from J, leaving 8 bases between them.

Points on this clonotype: One junction end does not reproduce the germline sequence, and a read error may be involved. This chain joins TRBV6-5 and TRBJ2-2; no firm D call. The CDR3 sequence is 15 residues long. Per the germline V gene, CDR1 is MNHEY and CDR2 is SVGAGI. The chain's CDR3 is CAGSYSRRDTGELFF. DNA for the CDR3: TGTGCCGGCAGTTACTCCCGCCGGGACACCGGGGAGCTGTTTTTT.